Listed below are T cell receptor beta chains from one sample, sequenced in a study of shared clonotypes between healthy human individuals. Clones were read by immunoSEQ multiplex PCR, and TCRdb kept only the in-frame ones, dropping some. The data show hundreds of thousands of clones, about 95% seen once. Sequencing input: naive CD8+ T cells sorted from blood. The receptors shown here come from a woman aged 25-40 years in good health. Each CDR3 is given with its conserved first and last residue. Fields, in order: J gene, V gene, CDR3 protein.

>TRBJ2-1|TRBV28
CASSPGQGPQFF
>TRBJ2-7|TRBV14
CASSQGPGLEQYF
>TRBJ1-1|TRBV29-1
CSVDQGMNTEAFF
>TRBJ2-2|TRBV28
CASSFGLAGVKNTGELFF
>TRBJ2-1|TRBV30
CAWSTGTVNEQFF
>TRBJ1-1|TRBV18
CASSPWAGNTEAFF
>TRBJ2-7|TRBV5-1
CASSLGGRNEQYF
>TRBJ1-5|TRBV27
CASSPGGSISQPQHF
>TRBJ2-5|TRBV27
CASGPRPLETQYF
>TRBJ1-4|TRBV12-2
CASRLTPNEKLFF
>TRBJ1-1|TRBV25-1
CASSSLMNTEAFF
>TRBJ1-5|TRBV7-6
CASSLGTGANQPQHF
>TRBJ2-1|TRBV19
CASSIGGLWNEQFF
>TRBJ2-7|TRBV30
CAWSAPTENFYEQYF
>TRBJ2-7|TRBV27
CASSFVGGAYEQYF
>TRBJ2-3|TRBV7-9
CARLAGGDVGTDTQYF
>TRBJ1-1|TRBV19
CASSIGGSGNTEAFF
>TRBJ1-4|TRBV2
CASSEQRGGSNEKLFF
>TRBJ2-3|TRBV5-1
CASSNTDTQYF
>TRBJ1-4|TRBV6-5
CASSPLPATNEKLFF
>TRBJ2-1|TRBV7-6
CASSLRLAPQNEQFF
>TRBJ2-7|TRBV15
CATRAGSSYEQYF
>TRBJ2-7|TRBV27
CASKNRDSAYEQYF
>TRBJ1-5|TRBV19
CASSLPGNQPQHF
>TRBJ2-7|TRBV7-2
CASSLNLPPYEQYF
>TRBJ1-1|TRBV4-1
CASSQDLVGEAFF
>TRBJ1-5|TRBV7-8
CASTQGKGPQPQHF
>TRBJ1-6|TRBV5-6
CASNQHWVEGARSPLHF
>TRBJ2-3|TRBV29-1
CSVDDPRSGRDTQYF
>TRBJ2-1|TRBV28
CASSSLRANEQFF
>TRBJ2-3|TRBV6-1
CASNPRGGADTQYF
>TRBJ1-2|TRBV2
CASSASHPPVYGYTF
>TRBJ2-4|TRBV30
CAWARTSGKDIQYF
>TRBJ1-1|TRBV28
CASTPIGTGRITEAFF
>TRBJ2-5|TRBV21-1
CASSKVTSVTQETQYF
>TRBJ2-7|TRBV28
CASIQTLPFYEQYF
>TRBJ1-3|TRBV9
CASSPTGNTIYF
>TRBJ1-1|TRBV5-6
CASSRGGGPTEAFF
>TRBJ1-3|TRBV7-9
CASSPHREVGNTIYF
>TRBJ2-5|TRBV27
CASSFLGQETQYF
>TRBJ2-4|TRBV2
CASSEGRGAKNIQYF